A selection of T cell receptor beta chains follows, all from one sample in a study of Ad26.COV2.S vaccination and SARS-CoV-2 variants. The table came from immunoSEQ multiplex PCR; TCRdb's copy has only in-frame clones and leaves some out. The data hold hundreds of thousands of clones, with roughly 85% observed a single time. The sequences come from peripheral blood, collected in a trial of Ad26.COV2.S vaccine versus placebo. These receptors all come from a person between 18 and 65 years old who received the Ad26.COV2.S COVID-19 vaccine or a placebo. Both conserved end residues are part of each CDR3.

j_gene,v_gene,CDR3aa
TRBJ1-4,TRBV6-6,CASSGNEKLFF
TRBJ2-1,TRBV4-1,CASSPFWGRPYNEQFF
TRBJ1-3,TRBV5-1,CASTGSSGNTIYF
TRBJ2-7,TRBV7-9,CASSLAVGGKVDHEQYF
TRBJ2-1,TRBV18,CASSPRVDWLFF
TRBJ2-2,TRBV4-2,CASSQEAKRGTGELFF
TRBJ2-3,TRBV5-1,CASSLSGTGGAGDTQYF
TRBJ2-7,TRBV5-1,CASRSGNEQYF
TRBJ1-6,TRBV28,CASSFNSPLHF
TRBJ2-1,TRBV11-2,CASSLMGLAGGPHYNEQFF
TRBJ1-5,TRBV30,CAWSDQGDQPQHF
TRBJ2-3,TRBV18,CASSPPVGTDTQYF
TRBJ1-5,TRBV6-5,CASSYSGEGSQPQHF